The source of this T cell receptor beta chain is a study of human T cells and chemical hapten exposure. Background on the study: A mostly female patient group had alopecia areata, totalis or universalis.

Documented time point: patch test 3, about 24 weeks after DPC sensitization. Treatment described: therapeutic diphenylcyclopropenone sensitization with weekly scalp DPC. The total RNA was obtained from whole blood that was not fractionated. This clonotype was detected ten times or more. The antigen remains unidentified. In the original processing: Sample TCR counts, which ranged from about 20,000 to 700,000, had a median of approximately 100,000. TCRdb recomputed calls from the RACE reads with MiXCR, one row per CDR3 protein. The V and J calls and clone size are TCRdb's, not the authors'. The data contain roughly 90,000 distinct CDR3 sequences, about 11% of them singletons. Trimming cost V 1 base and J 4 bases; bases outside gene matches: 3. The CDR3 loop spans 16 amino acids. Study-level points and caveats: TCRs exceeding 1 in 1000 frequency stayed unchanged with DPC sensitization.

The chain carries TRBV12-3 or TRBV12-4 and TRBJ1-5, with TRBD1 matching 11 bases. Source: whole blood, taken in connection with sensitization to the hapten diphenylcyclopropenone (DPC). The receptor's source is a woman in her 30s with alopecia areata. Some clones in this sample may be carry-over from other donors' samples. CDR3 in DNA: TGTGCCAGCAGTTTAGGGACAGGGGGCTTGAATCAGCCCCAGCATTTT. Amino acids: CASSLGTGGLNQPQHF.